These 9 T cell receptor beta chains originate from one sample sequenced in a study of neurological immune-mediated disorders. MiXCR, run by TCRdb on the 5' RACE reads, gives a single entry per CDR3 protein. This repertoire shows about 43,000 distinct CDR3 sequences, approximately 11% found once; its top ten account for 0.95% to 1.5%. The sequencing sample was made of PBMCs. The receptors were gathered from a female donor in good health.

To note about this clonotype: With a much larger clone just one base away, this may be a read error. The CDR3 bases are TGCAGTGCTCTAGCTAGAGGGGCCCAAGAGACCCAGTACTTC. Protein product: CSALARGAQETQYF. The chain joins TRBV20-1 to TRBJ2-5; perhaps D is TRBD1 or TRBD2 (5 bases each). Trimming stripped 5 bases from V and 1 base from J, with 14 bases between. CDR3 length: 14 residues. CDR1 is DFQATT and CDR2 is SNEGSKA in the germline V gene (reference sequence).

With regard to this clonotype: A much bigger clone sits one base away, suggesting this may be a read error. This rearrangement joins TRBV5-1 to TRBJ1-1, with unresolved D. The CDR3 is 15 residues long. Germline V gene data show CDR1 as SGHRS and CDR2 as YFSETQ. CDR3: CTSSWTRRESTEAFF. CDR3 bases: TGCACCAGCAGCTGGACGAGGAGGGAATCTACTGAAGCTTTCTTT.

As concerns this clonotype: A read error may explain this, as a much larger clone is one base away. The chain carries TRBV15 and TRBJ1-1, with D possibly being TRBD1 (6 bases). The CDR3 runs 13 residues. V was trimmed by 1 base and J by 11 bases, leaving 14 bases between them. Germline V gene lookup returns CDR1 LNHNV and CDR2 YYDKDF (reference sequence). CDR3 in DNA: TGTGCCACCAGCAGAGTACAGGAGGGGGAGGCTTTCTTT. This gives the protein CATSRVQEGEAFF.

This clonotype has a count of ten or more. The gene calls are TRBV5-1 and TRBJ1-2; the match to TRBD1 covers 7 bases. With 2 bases clipped from V and 8 bases from J, the junction kept 3 bases outside the gene matches. The germline V gene has CDR1 SGHRS and CDR2 YFSETQ. This CDR3 has 12 residues. The CDR3 coding sequence is TGCGCCAGCAGCTTTACAGGGGCCGGCTACACCTTC. This codes for CASSFTGAGYTF.

This clonotype came up many times. This rearrangement joins TRBV4-2 to TRBJ1-5; TRBD1 agrees at 7 bases. V was clipped by 4 bases and J by 6 bases; unmatched bases: 6. Germline V gives CDR1 LGHNA, CDR2 YNFKEQ. This CDR3 has 14 amino acids. CDR3 sequence: CASSPSDRAQPQHF. DNA for the CDR3: TGTGCCAGCAGCCCGTCAGACAGGGCTCAGCCCCAGCATTTT.

Comments on this clonotype: A much larger clone differs by one base, so this may be a read error. The CDR3 does not end in the conserved phenylalanine or tryptophan, so this is likely a read error. V and J are TRBV6-5 and TRBJ1-1; D may be TRBD1 (5 bases). The length of the CDR3 is 14 residues. V shed 5 bases and J shed 4 bases, with 14 bases lying between them. Germline V lookup: CDR1 MNHEY, CDR2 SVGAGI. The CDR3 loop reads CASSDLQEITEAFS. CDR3 DNA: TGTGCCAGCAGTGACCTACAGGAAATCACTGAAGCTTTCTCT.

In its sample, this clonotype is medium-sized. V is TRBV5-1 and J is TRBJ2-7; 7 bases are a match to TRBD1. Unmatched junction bases numbered 11, after V lost 6 bases and J lost 2 bases. The CDR3 consists of 15 residues. CDR1 is SGHRS, CDR2 YFSETQ, per germline. The CDR3 nucleotides are TGCGCCAGCAACACAGGGACAGCCTTAACCTACGAGCAGTACTTC. Amino acid sequence: CASNTGTALTYEQYF.

This clonotype came up many times. The chain joins TRBV5-1 to TRBJ1-4; D perhaps matches TRBD1 (5 bases). The V and J ends lost 0 bases and 12 bases respectively, with 12 bases between them. Germline V lookup: CDR1 SGHRS, CDR2 YFSETQ. This CDR3 comprises 13 residues. Here the CDR3 DNA reads TGCGCCAGCAGCTTGGTACAGGATAAGGAACTGTTTTTT. The encoded protein is CASSLVQDKELFF.

This clonotype occurred many times. This sequence joins TRBV10-3 and TRBJ2-7; D unclear. Germline-derived CDR1 and CDR2 are ENHRY and SYGVKD. The V and J ends lost 0 bases and 0 bases respectively, with 3 bases between them. The CDR3 spans 13 residues. The CDR3 sequence: CAISESPSYEQYF. CDR3 coding DNA: TGTGCCATCAGTGAGTCGCCCTCCTACGAGCAGTACTTC.